These 20 T cell receptor beta chains share one sample of origin, sequenced in a study of blood T cell repertoires in COVID-19. Sequenced by immunoSEQ multiplex PCR; TCRdb stores in-frame clones only, minus some. The data contain around 50,000 clones, roughly 90% of them seen just once; the ten biggest clones take up 15% to 20%. Sequences were obtained from peripheral blood. The receptors originated from an older man with active COVID-19.

This chain uses TRBV5-6 with TRBJ1-1, with TRBD1 matching 8 bases. The CDR3 has 16 amino acids. The ends lost 4 bases at V and 5 bases at J; junction bases unmatched: 13. Per germline, CDR1 SGHDT and CDR2 YYEEEE. The CDR3 loop is CASSNRGKGRRTEAFF. The CDR3 bases are TGTGCCAGCAGCAACAGGGGGAAGGGAAGGAGAACTGAAGCTTTCTTT. Supplemented by reference TRBV5-6 and TRBJ1-1, the full variable domain reads DAGVTQSPTHLIKTRGQQVTLRCSPKSGHDTVSWYQQALGQGPQFIFQYYEEEERQRGNFPDRFSGHQFPNYSSELNVNALLLGDSALYLCASSNRGKGRRTEAFFGQGTRLTVV.

This sequence joins TRBV23-1 and TRBJ1-2; D unclear. TRBV23-1 is designated an ORF whose function remains uncertain. V lost 8 bases to trimming and J lost 4 bases, with 23 bases between them. The CDR3 runs to 16 residues. In DNA, the CDR3 is TGCGCCAGCCCCCATTGCGCTTCTAAAACGTTCTATGGCTACACCTTC. Amino acid sequence: CASPHCASKTFYGYTF.

The gene calls are TRBV10-3 and TRBJ1-3; unclear D gene. The V gene lost 3 bases and the J gene lost 0 bases, with 15 bases spanning the gap. CDR1 is ENHRY and CDR2 is SYGVKD in the germline V gene. The CDR3 spans 17 residues. In nucleotides, the CDR3 is TGTGCCATCAGTGACCCAGGCAGGCCCGACTCTGGAAACACCATATATTTT. Protein sequence: CAISDPGRPDSGNTIYF.

The chain combines TRBV7-2 with TRBJ1-5; the D gene is possibly TRBD1 (5 bases). Trimming shortened V by 1 base and J by 4 bases, and 8 bases separated the two germline ends. CDR1 is SGHTA, CDR2 FQGNSA, per germline. This CDR3 region has 14 residues. The CDR3 DNA reads as TGTGCCAGCAGCTTAGGTGGGGGGAATCAGCCCCAGCATTTT. Amino acid sequence: CASSLGGGNQPQHF.

The chain couples TRBV6-6 to TRBJ2-5, with TRBD2 as a possible D gene (6 bases). The ends were cut back, 5 bases at V and 5 bases at J, with 21 bases in the middle. Germline V CDR1 and CDR2: MNHNY, SVGAGI (reference sequence). The CDR3 consists of 16 residues. Here the CDR3 DNA reads TGTGCCAGCAGTCCAGGACTAAAATCTTCTATGGAGACCCAGTACTTC. Translated, it gives CASSPGLKSSMETQYF.

The chain couples TRBV18 to TRBJ1-3, with D maybe TRBD1 (5 bases). Trimming removed 5 bases from V and 3 bases from J, with 11 bases in between. The CDR3 covers 14 residues. From germline, CDR1 is KGHSH and CDR2 LQKENI. This CDR3 reads CASSSRAGGNTIYF. DNA for the CDR3: TGTGCCAGCTCATCCAGGGCAGGTGGAAACACCATATATTTT.

J is TRBJ2-2 and V is TRBV11-3; a possible D gene is TRBD2 (7 bases). V shed 8 bases and J shed 10 bases, with 8 bases lying between them. The CDR3 is made up of 10 amino acids. Germline loops: CDR1 SGHNT, CDR2 YENEEA. CDR3 nucleotide sequence: TGTGCCAGCCGGGGGGCGGAGCTGTTTTTT. This sequence encodes CASRGAELFF.

The chain uses TRBV27 and TRBJ2-1, with D possibly matching TRBD1 (6 bases). Trimming pared 6 bases from V and 10 bases from J, leaving 16 bases between. The CDR3 has 13 residues. Looked up from germline, CDR1 is MNHEY and CDR2 is SMNVEV (reference sequence). The CDR3 sequence: CASRRTASREQFF. In DNA form, the CDR3 reads TGTGCCAGCAGACGGACAGCCTCCCGCGAGCAGTTCTTC.

The rearrangement joins TRBV6-5 to TRBJ2-5; TRBD2 might be the D (6 bases). Trimming took 6 bases from V and 2 from J, leaving 16 bases between them. The germline CDR1 and CDR2 sequences are MNHEY and SVGAGI. The CDR3 sequence is 15 residues long. CDR3 sequence reads: CASSPWGVGQETQYF. CDR3 nucleotides: TGTGCCAGCAGCCCCTGGGGGGTTGGACAAGAGACCCAGTACTTC.

The rearrangement links TRBV13 to TRBJ2-5; 11 nucleotides line up with TRBD2. The CDR3 covers 16 residues. Trimming removed 5 bases from V and 1 base from J; junction bases left unmatched: 6. Germline CDR1 is PRHDT and CDR2 is FYEKMQ (reference sequence). CDR3 coding DNA: TGTGCCAGCAGCAAGCTAGCGGGGGGACCCCAAGAGACCCAGTACTTC. It encodes CASSKLAGGPQETQYF.

This clone was seen a few times. The V call is TRBV7-9, the J call TRBJ2-7; 11 positions agree with TRBD2. The J segment lost 0 bases and the V segment lost 0 bases, leaving 4 bases of the junction unmatched. In germline, CDR1 is SEHNR, CDR2 FQNEAQ (reference sequence). This CDR3 has 17 residues. CDR3 in amino acids: CASSLATSGASSYEQYF. CDR3 sequence (DNA): TGTGCCAGCAGCTTAGCGACTAGCGGGGCGAGCTCCTACGAGCAGTACTTC. Combining the CDR3 with reference TRBV7-9 and TRBJ2-7 gives the whole variable domain DTGVSQNPRHKITKRGQNVTFRCDPISEHNRLYWYRQTLGQGPEFLTYFQNEAQLEKSRLLSDRFSAERPKGSFSTLEIQRTEQGDSAMYLCASSLATSGASSYEQYFGPGTRLTVT.

The chain links TRBV18 to TRBJ1-1; D ambiguous. V dropped 3 bases and J dropped 1 base, with 9 bases sitting between them. The CDR3 sequence is 14 residues long. Germline CDR1 is KGHSH and CDR2 is LQKENI. CDR3 protein: CASSPRAGNTEAFF. The CDR3 DNA follows: TGTGCCAGCTCACCTAGAGCCGGGAACACTGAAGCTTTCTTT.

The V and J genes are TRBV2 and TRBJ1-3; no definite D call. This CDR3 has 15 amino acids. Germline V lookup: CDR1 SNHLY, CDR2 FYNNEI. V was trimmed by 2 bases and J by 0 bases, leaving 8 bases between them. CDR3 sequence reads: CASSEIASSGNTIYF. The DNA of the CDR3 is TGTGCCAGCAGTGAAATCGCGAGCTCTGGAAACACCATATATTTT.

The chain employs TRBV4-3 and TRBJ2-7, with 9 bases matching TRBD2. The CDR3 is 15 residues long. V gave up 1 base and J gave up 2 bases; unmatched junction bases: 3. In germline, CDR1 is LGHNA, CDR2 YSLEER. In DNA, the CDR3 is TGCGCCAGCAGCCAAGGACTAGCGGTTACCTACGAGCAGTACTTC. This translates into CASSQGLAVTYEQYF.

This clone was counted a single time. The V and J genes are TRBV15 and TRBJ1-1, with TRBD1 identical over 9 bases. The CDR3 length is 14 residues. The germline gives CDR1 LNHNV, CDR2 YYDKDF (reference sequence). Unmatched junction bases numbered 8, after V lost 3 bases and J lost 9 bases. DNA for the CDR3: TGTGCCACCAGCAGCCGGGACAGGGTGCCCCAAGCTTTCTTT. Translating gives CATSSRDRVPQAFF.

This chain connects TRBV4-1 to TRBJ2-1; tentative D call: TRBD2 (5 bases). The CDR3 sequence is 17 residues long. Trimming removed 0 bases from V and 3 bases from J, with 15 bases in between. Germline values: CDR1 MGHRA, CDR2 YSYEKL. CDR3 region: CASSQEPSGSLYNEQFF. DNA for the CDR3: TGCGCCAGCAGCCAAGAGCCCTCGGGGAGCCTCTACAATGAGCAGTTCTTC.

The V call is TRBV7-6, the J call TRBJ2-7; D may be TRBD2 (6 bases). CDR3 size: 15 residues. The V end lost 0 bases, the J end lost 8 bases, and 17 bases lay between the germline ends. Germline-derived CDR1 and CDR2 are SGHVS and FNYEAQ. The CDR3 here is CASSLARAAGGKQYF. As DNA, the CDR3 is TGTGCCAGCAGCTTAGCTCGGGCGGCTGGGGGGAAGCAGTACTTC.

DNA for the CDR3: TGTGCCAGCAGCCGGGCTCGGGGGGTTAACAATGAGCAGTTCTTC. Its protein is CASSRARGVNNEQFF. This chain joins TRBV7-3 and TRBJ2-1; 7 bases align to TRBD2. CDR3 length: 15 amino acids. Germline V lookup: CDR1 SGHTA, CDR2 FQGTGA. V lost 5 bases, J lost 5 bases, and 9 bases stayed unmatched.

This chain connects TRBV6-5 to TRBJ2-3; 10 bases align to TRBD1. Losses at the gene ends were 4 bases for V and 3 bases for J; bases not matched to a gene: 4. There are 15 residues in the CDR3. Germline V CDR1 and CDR2: MNHEY, SVGAGI. DNA of the CDR3: TGTGCCAGCAGTTCCCGGGACAGGGGTACAGATACGCAGTATTTT. This encodes CASSSRDRGTDTQYF.

V gene TRBV9 combines with J gene TRBJ2-3; the D gene is possibly TRBD2 (5 bases). V gave up 5 bases and J gave up 2 bases, with 15 bases separating them. CDR1 is SGDLS and CDR2 is YYNGEE in the germline V gene. CDR3 length: 15 amino acids. The CDR3 here is CASRESASTTDTQYF. In nucleotides, the CDR3 is TGTGCCAGCAGGGAGTCCGCTAGCACCACAGATACGCAGTATTTT.